The source of this TCR beta chain is a study of T cells in Graves' hyperthyroidism and ophthalmopathy. The study, taken as a whole, reports: Within blood appeared most thyroid clonotypes that had expanded above 0.001.

This CDR3 contains 17 residues. V lost 5 bases and J 1 base, leaving 20 bases between the germline ends. At least ten counts were recorded for this clonotype. Its antigen remains unidentified. It was RNA transcripts that yielded the amplified TCR beta CDR3 regions. The HTBI primer set drove a first-round RT-PCR of the TCR CDR3. One entry per CDR3 protein results from TCRdb running MiXCR on the multiplex PCR reads. The sample includes about 200,000 distinct CDR3 sequences, roughly 17% of them seen just once. No ophthalmopathy progression within 18 months constituted stable Graves' hyperthyroidism. Each patient was aged 18 to 65 and had newly diagnosed hyperthyroidism of under 2 months' duration. More than 8.5 ml of fresh peripheral blood supplied the PBMCs.

V and J are TRBV12-3 or TRBV12-4 and TRBJ1-1, with D unclear. This TCR came from a woman between 50 and 59 years old with Graves' hyperthyroidism. Specimen: blood. Here the CDR3 DNA reads TGTGCCAGCAGTCCCCGGCGAGTATTTGCTGAGAACACTGAAGCTTTCTTT. It specifies CASSPRRVFAENTEAFF.